This is a list of T cell receptor beta chains from one sample in a study of T cells after yellow fever vaccination. One entry per CDR3 protein, called by TCRdb with MiXCR from the 5' RACE reads. The sample carries about 630,000 distinct CDR3 sequences, around an eighth recorded once. Sequenced material: PBMCs, taken on the day of the yellow fever booster vaccination. Receptor source: a man aged 30 to 39 who received the YFV17D yellow fever vaccine. Each CDR3 is given with its conserved first and last residue. The order of the fields is D gene, V gene, clone size, J gene, CDR3 DNA, CDR3 protein. The D gene is left open where the match is weak. The size entry is marked missing in some rows and otherwise reads once, few, many or a size class.

d_gene: NA
v_gene: TRBV4-3
abundance: few
j_gene: TRBJ2-7
CDR3nt: TGCGCCAGCAGCCAAGCCTACAGGGCCCCCTACGAGCAGTACTTC
CDR3aa: CASSQAYRAPYEQYF

d_gene: NA
v_gene: TRBV5-6
abundance: NA
j_gene: TRBJ1-2
CDR3nt: TGTGCCAGCAGGTGGGGGCAGGGGTACTATGGCTACACCTTC
CDR3aa: CASRWGQGYYGYTF

d_gene: TRBD2
v_gene: TRBV20-1
abundance: NA
j_gene: TRBJ2-7
CDR3nt: TGCAGTGCCGGGACTAGCGGATCTGAATACGAGCAGTACTTC
CDR3aa: CSAGTSGSEYEQYF

d_gene: NA
v_gene: TRBV20-1
abundance: many
j_gene: TRBJ2-2
CDR3nt: TGCAGTGTACCCATCGGGGGGCCGAACACCGGGGAGCTGTTTTTT
CDR3aa: CSVPIGGPNTGELFF

d_gene: TRBD1
v_gene: TRBV20-1
abundance: NA
j_gene: TRBJ2-3
CDR3nt: TGCAGTCCCCTGGGACAGAGCACAGATAAGCAGTATTTT
CDR3aa: CSPLGQSTDKQYF

d_gene: NA
v_gene: TRBV5-1
abundance: few
j_gene: TRBJ2-7
CDR3nt: TGCGCCAGCAGCTTGGCAACAGGAATCTCTTACGAGCAGTACTTC
CDR3aa: CASSLATGISYEQYF

d_gene: NA
v_gene: TRBV15
abundance: few
j_gene: TRBJ2-5
CDR3nt: TGTGCCACCAGCAGACCCGGGGGAGAGACCCAGTACTTC
CDR3aa: CATSRPGGETQYF

d_gene: NA
v_gene: TRBV19
abundance: NA
j_gene: TRBJ1-3
CDR3nt: TGTGCCAGTAGTCTTGGACTACTGGAGGCGAACACCATATATTTT
CDR3aa: CASSLGLLEANTIYF

d_gene: TRBD2
v_gene: TRBV20-1
abundance: NA
j_gene: TRBJ2-4
CDR3nt: TGCAGTGCTAGAGATGGGGGGGGAGACATTCAGTACTTC
CDR3aa: CSARDGGGDIQYF

d_gene: NA
v_gene: TRBV19
abundance: few
j_gene: TRBJ2-4
CDR3nt: TGTGCCAGTAGTGGAAGGGGACGTCCAAACATTCAGTACTTC
CDR3aa: CASSGRGRPNIQYF

d_gene: NA
v_gene: TRBV14
abundance: many
j_gene: TRBJ2-5
CDR3nt: TGTGCCAGCAGCTACGCAAGGGCCGAGACCCAGTACTTC
CDR3aa: CASSYARAETQYF

d_gene: NA
v_gene: TRBV4-3
abundance: NA
j_gene: TRBJ1-2
CDR3nt: TGCGCCAGCAGCCAAGAAGTCCTAGCTGGCTACACCTTC
CDR3aa: CASSQEVLAGYTF

d_gene: TRBD2
v_gene: TRBV20-1
abundance: few
j_gene: TRBJ2-3
CDR3nt: TGCAGTGTTCCGGGACTAGAAGCAGATACGCAGTATTTT
CDR3aa: CSVPGLEADTQYF

d_gene: NA
v_gene: TRBV7-8
abundance: NA
j_gene: TRBJ2-7
CDR3nt: TGTGCCAGCAGCTTAGCGGGGAAAAAATACGAGCAGTACTTC
CDR3aa: CASSLAGKKYEQYF

d_gene: TRBD1
v_gene: TRBV7-9
abundance: NA
j_gene: TRBJ1-1
CDR3nt: TGTGCCAGCAGCACCATGACAGGGGCTGAAGCTTTCTTT
CDR3aa: CASSTMTGAEAFF

d_gene: NA
v_gene: TRBV5-1
abundance: NA
j_gene: TRBJ1-3
CDR3nt: TGCGCCAGCAGGCTAGGCGGGACGGGCTCTGGAAACACCATATATTTT
CDR3aa: CASRLGGTGSGNTIYF

d_gene: TRBD2
v_gene: TRBV5-6
abundance: NA
j_gene: TRBJ2-1
CDR3nt: TGTGCCAGCAGCTACCGGACTAGCGGGTGGAGCTCCTACAATGAGCAGTTCTTC
CDR3aa: CASSYRTSGWSSYNEQFF

d_gene: TRBD2
v_gene: TRBV5-6
abundance: NA
j_gene: TRBJ2-2
CDR3nt: TGTGCCAGCAGCGCCTTGGGGCGGGAGGAAACCGGGGAGCAGTTTTTT
CDR3aa: CASSALGREETGEQFF

d_gene: TRBD1
v_gene: TRBV28
abundance: few
j_gene: TRBJ2-7
CDR3nt: TGTGCCAGCAGCCCAGACCCCCAGGGGGCGGGCGAGCAGTACTTC
CDR3aa: CASSPDPQGAGEQYF

d_gene: NA
v_gene: TRBV5-1
abundance: few
j_gene: TRBJ2-5
CDR3nt: TGCGCCAGCAGCTTGGCCCAAGCCTCTAGAGAGACCCAGTACTTC
CDR3aa: CASSLAQASRETQYF